This TCR beta chain was found in a study of cytomegalovirus exposure and HLA in healthy donors. Broader study findings: The listing of 150 to 200 TCR beta chains classed them as cytomegalovirus-associated. Clonal expansion was found to be greater in HLA-associated TCR beta chains than in equally common others in a later analysis. Among immune exposure information, only CMV serostatus was available.

With 1 base removed from V and 5 bases from J, the gap between germline ends came to 27 bases. The CDR3 totals 20 residues. Germline CDR1 and CDR2: MGHRA and YSYEKL. It was with 60 Vbeta and 13 Jbeta primers that the PCR ran. Clones were sequenced by immunoSEQ multiplex PCR, and TCRdb holds only the in-frame ones, with some missing. Found here are about 140,000 clones, 60% to 80% of them singletons; the top ten hold 4.5% to 6%. As to this clone: Its target is unknown.

The TCR sequence derives from a woman aged 50 to 60 in good health and CMV-seronegative. Input material: PBMCs. The chain joins TRBV4-1 to TRBJ1-5; D unresolved. The CDR3 nucleotides read TGCGCCAGCAGCCAAGTAGCAGTGGCTCTAACCAAAACTTTAGATCAGCCCCAGCATTTT. It translates to CASSQVAVALTKTLDQPQHF.